The rows below give T cell receptor beta chains drawn from one sample of a study of identical twins. One entry per CDR3 protein results from TCRdb running MiXCR on the 5' RACE reads. The data contain roughly 1.6 million distinct CDR3 sequences, less than 40% of them singletons. Source material: cord blood. The receptors shown here come from a newborn girl in good health. Each CDR3 is given without its conserved first and last residue.

V gene	CDR3 protein
TRBV5-1	ASSLDPIGQGAGNEQF
TRBV4-1	ASSLLTGGVGGYT
TRBV20-1	SARVRLSADTQY
TRBV12-3/TRBV12-4	ASSPTVGATSTDTQY
TRBV11-2	ASTHRGAFYEQY
TRBV2	ATGGRTQY
TRBV9	ASSVSVGSGAQETQY
TRBV4-1	ASSQDRGRFEKLF
TRBV13	ASSKRLAGGNEQY
TRBV2	ASSELVRGTQY
TRBV24-1	ATSDTGTSGINGQF
TRBV20-1	SAGQGATSNYQPQH
TRBV20-1	SAGLGGKVGELF
TRBV3-1	ASRLAGVGYGYT
TRBV6-5	ASSYSAGSGTEAF
TRBV20-1	SARDSGQQTNEQF
TRBV6-6	ASSSLPGAGSTDTQY
TRBV12-3/TRBV12-4	ASSPYGTGPWDGCT
TRBV15	ATSFPGLNYEQY
TRBV19	ASSISGSYNEQF
TRBV7-2	ASSLGAGTTSYNEQY
TRBV20-1	SQGGRAYNEQF
TRBV27	ASTPLAGNSYNEQF
TRBV10-3	AITGTENSPPH
TRBV15	ATSRDLWADARKLF
TRBV19	ASSTGTATTNYEQY
TRBV6-6	ASSPDRGLETQF
TRBV20-1	SASISQETQY
TRBV6-2/TRBV6-3	ASSYTRTSGRGEQY
TRBV10-3	AISIGTSGAVSTDTQY
TRBV27	ASSFGDAQKSMLHYEQY
TRBV10-3	ATGNGASVVQETQY
TRBV6-2/TRBV6-3	ASSWWRSGNEQF
TRBV3-1	ASSQSFTGAFYQPQH
TRBV6-5	ASSYSRGTVSGNTIY
TRBV20-1	SARGRTSSYEQY
TRBV20-1	SALPGLAIETQY
TRBV20-1	SAREPRTRAPSEQY
TRBV5-1	ASSLVASGLYNEQF
TRBV20-1	SARRLAGLSVTDTQY
TRBV2	ASSQLIHPENYGYT
TRBV28	ASSSRTGFDEQY
TRBV13	ASSRPPGNEQF
TRBV7-9	ASSSTGSTEAF
TRBV20-1	SASPGPDTQY
TRBV5-1	ASSFWTIGTYQETQY
TRBV28	ASSFGGRGNIQY
TRBV5-1	ASSAGWNQPQH
TRBV25-1	ASSDSGSSYNSPLH
TRBV20-1	SARDYMGRAGHTQY
TRBV3-1	ASSQDGAGGHTDTQY
TRBV10-3	AISGALNEQF
TRBV3-1	ASSQLTSPQETQY
TRBV3-1	ASSPRGGINNEQF
TRBV7-2	ASSLTGSRTDEQY
TRBV4-2	ASSPLGDTANYGYT
TRBV3-1	ASSQDRVWHNEQF
TRBV5-1	ASSGTSVPKIKHNEQF
TRBV5-1	ASGEWGAYNEQF